The present T cell receptor (beta chain) was sequenced within a study of T-cell memory formation after mild COVID-19. In TCRdb, the 5' RACE reads were re-called with MiXCR into one record per CDR3 protein. The repertoire holds roughly 620,000 distinct CDR3 sequences, with 18% as singletons. This CDR3 has 13 amino acids. CDR1 and CDR2 from the germline V gene are MNHNS and SASEGT. This clonotype was detected only once. The germline gene is not matched at one end of the junction; a read error may be the cause. The chain employs TRBV6-1 and TRBJ2-7; D gene unclear. Sequencing was performed on PBMCs or a T cell subset sorted from them (not recorded which). This sequence was found in an adult woman who had mild COVID-19 (a few samples of this study predate the infection). Cell type and time point are not known. The CDR3 bases are TGTGCCAGCACGGTTGGTTACTCCCACGAGCAGTACTTC. Its protein product is CASTVGYSHEQYF.